Described below is a single TCR beta chain sequence and its context. Its antigen is unidentified. The sample originates from a study of shared clonotypes between healthy human individuals. Findings and limits, study-wide: Depth was large, yet rarefaction showed that sorted-subset sequencing was incomplete. Non-shared clonotypes showed lower generation probabilities than clonotypes common to all four donors.

The CDR3 has 15 amino acids. Germline V CDR1 and CDR2: SGHNT, YYREEE (reference sequence). V was trimmed by 0 bases and J by 1 base, leaving 11 bases between them. Replicate PCRs for sorted subsets used approximately 190 ng DNA; this equaled 25,000 to 35,000 T cell genomes. Profiling relied on immunoSEQ multiplex PCR, and the TCRdb table lists in-frame clones only, not all of them. The sample comprises 1,400,000 or so clones, approximately 98.5% of which are singletons, and over 0.3% rests with the top ten. The chain uses TRBV5-4 and TRBJ2-7; D gene uncertain. Material for sequencing was naive CD4+ T cells sorted from blood. Documented subset: CD45RA+ positively selected. This TCR came from a man aged 25-45 years in good health. The CDR3 sequence is CASSLEPLKSYEQYF. In DNA, the CDR3 is TGTGCCAGCAGCTTGGAACCTCTTAAATCCTACGAGCAGTACTTC.